The 16 T cell receptor beta chains presented below share a single source sample, sequenced in a study of blood T cell repertoires in COVID-19. Assay: immunoSEQ multiplex PCR; the TCRdb copy retains only in-frame clones and omits some. The repertoire includes some 150,000 clones, around 84% of them detected once, and roughly 4.5% sits in the top ten. The sequenced sample consisted of peripheral blood. The origin of the receptors is a human donor in a cohort sampled during active COVID-19.

The chain is built from TRBV14 and TRBJ2-2; a possible D gene is TRBD2 (6 bases). With 4 bases removed from V and 3 bases from J, the gap between germline ends came to 12 bases. Germline CDR1 is SGHDN and CDR2 is FVKESK. The CDR3 covers 15 residues. Written as DNA, the CDR3 is TGTGCCAGCAGCCCCTGGGGGGAGTACACCGGGGAGCTGTTTTTT. Translation gives CASSPWGEYTGELFF.

This rearrangement joins TRBV11-2 to TRBJ1-5, with TRBD1 identical over 7 bases. This CDR3 region has 19 residues. CDR1 is SGHAT and CDR2 is FQNNGV in the germline V gene. The V gene end was trimmed by 6 bases and the J gene end by 0 bases; junction bases not matched to a gene: 17. CDR3 in amino acids: CASRVLRDSNSYSNQPQHF. The CDR3 nucleotides read TGTGCCAGCAGAGTGCTCCGGGACAGCAATTCTTATAGCAATCAGCCCCAGCATTTT.

The chain employs TRBV30 and TRBJ1-4, with TRBD1 identical over 8 bases. CDR1 is GTSNPN and CDR2 is SVGIG in the germline V gene (reference sequence). Unmatched junction bases numbered 5, after V lost 0 bases and J lost 8 bases. This CDR3 region has 14 residues. CDR3 loop: CAWSVQGASEKLFF. CDR3 in DNA: TGTGCCTGGAGTGTTCAGGGGGCGTCGGAAAAACTGTTTTTT.

V gene TRBV19 combines with J gene TRBJ1-2; D might be TRBD1 (6 bases). Trimming took 2 bases from V and 6 from J, leaving 10 bases between them. From germline, CDR1 is LNHDA and CDR2 SQIVND (reference sequence). The length of the CDR3 is 13 residues. The CDR3 DNA follows: TGTGCCAGTAGTATAACACAGGGCGATGGCTACACCTTC. This codes for CASSITQGDGYTF.

This clone appeared a few times. The chain has TRBV4-2 and TRBJ2-6; TRBD1 agrees at 7 bases. CDR1 LGHNA and CDR2 YNFKEQ come from the germline V gene. The CDR3 covers 17 residues. With 4 bases clipped from V and 2 bases from J, the junction kept 8 bases outside the gene matches. CDR3 bases: TGTGCCAGCAGCCTAATTACAGGGGTGACTGGGGCCAACGTCCTGACTTTC. Protein sequence: CASSLITGVTGANVLTF.

The chain carries TRBV18 and TRBJ2-7, with 7 bases that match TRBD1. Germline V gene lookup returns CDR1 KGHSH and CDR2 LQKENI. The CDR3 spans 13 residues. The ends lost 3 bases at V and 5 bases at J; junction bases unmatched: 4. CDR3 region: CASSPTGIDEQYV. The DNA for the CDR3 is TGTGCCAGCTCACCGACAGGGATCGACGAGCAGTACGTC.

The rearrangement joins TRBV12-3 or TRBV12-4 to TRBJ1-2, with D possibly being TRBD1 (6 bases). The CDR3 extends over 12 amino acids. The germline V and J ends were trimmed by 3 bases and 8 bases, with 10 bases remaining between them. CDR3 sequence: CASSFSGGGYTF. The DNA of the CDR3 is TGTGCCAGCAGTTTTAGCGGGGGCGGCTACACCTTC.

The gene calls are TRBV7-8 and TRBJ2-5; TRBD1 matches at 7 bases. The CDR3 is 14 residues long. Germline assignment: CDR1 SGHVS and CDR2 FQNEAQ. Trimming removed 5 bases from V and 2 bases from J; junction bases left unmatched: 5. The CDR3 DNA follows: TGTGCCAGCAGCCGACCGGGACAGCAAGAGACCCAGTACTTC. Residues: CASSRPGQQETQYF.

The chain employs TRBV7-9 and TRBJ1-1, with a weak D call TRBD1 (6 bases). The CDR3 has 15 amino acids. V was shortened by 5 bases and J by 0 bases, with 13 bases between the two germline ends. CDR1 SEHNR and CDR2 FQNEAQ come from the germline V gene (reference sequence). The CDR3: CASSRTGPMNTEAFF. The CDR3 DNA is TGTGCCAGCAGCCGAACAGGGCCCATGAACACTGAAGCTTTCTTT.

This chain joins TRBV5-1 and TRBJ2-5, with D unresolved. CDR3 size: 10 residues. CDR1 is SGHRS, CDR2 YFSETQ, per germline. V gave up 9 bases and J gave up 8 bases, with 11 bases separating them. The CDR3 DNA reads TGCGCCACTCCTCCCGGTACCCAGTACTTC. Its protein product is CATPPGTQYF.

The genes are TRBV7-9 and TRBJ1-1, with 7 bases lining up with TRBD1. Germline V gene lookup returns CDR1 SEHNR and CDR2 FQNEAQ (reference sequence). V shed 1 base, J shed 8 bases, and the junction held 1 base outside the gene matches. The CDR3 length is 12 residues. The CDR3 loop reads CASSLGGQEAFF. The CDR3 DNA is TGTGCCAGCAGCTTAGGGGGACAGGAAGCTTTCTTT. The full variable domain, rest sourced from reference TRBV7-9 and TRBJ1-1, is DTGVSQNPRHKITKRGQNVTFRCDPISEHNRLYWYRQTLGQGPEFLTYFQNEAQLEKSRLLSDRFSAERPKGSFSTLEIQRTEQGDSAMYLCASSLGGQEAFFGQGTRLTVV.

This chain uses TRBV9 with TRBJ2-3, with 9 bases that match TRBD1. The germline V gene has CDR1 SGDLS and CDR2 YYNGEE. CDR3 length: 16 residues. Trimming cost V 4 bases and J 0 bases; bases outside gene matches: 6. Here the CDR3 DNA reads TGTGCCAGCAGCCCAGGACAGGGGACGAGCACAGATACGCAGTATTTT. Encoded protein: CASSPGQGTSTDTQYF. Drawing the rest from reference TRBV9 and TRBJ2-3, the complete variable domain is DSGVTQTPKHLITATGQRVTLRCSPRSGDLSVYWYQQSLDQGLQFLIQYYNGEERAKGNILERFSAQQFPDLHSELNLSSLELGDSALYFCASSPGQGTSTDTQYFGPGTRLTVL.

This clone was recorded a few times. The chain joins TRBV10-2 to TRBJ2-1; TRBD1 aligns across 7 bases. The V segment lost 4 bases and the J segment 1 base; nucleotides outside the gene matches: 7. The CDR3 sequence is 16 residues long. Germline CDR1 is WSHSY and CDR2 is SAAADI. CDR3 region: CASSGTGEKSYNEQFF. The CDR3 nucleotides are TGCGCCAGCAGTGGAACAGGGGAGAAGTCCTACAATGAGCAGTTCTTC.

The chain joins TRBV5-1 to TRBJ2-2; the match to TRBD2 covers 8 bases. With V trimmed by 4 bases and J by 0 bases, 5 bases remained unmatched. Germline V gene lookup returns CDR1 SGHRS and CDR2 YFSETQ. The CDR3 consists of 16 residues. The CDR3 DNA reads as TGCGCCAGCAGCCCCCAGGGACTAGCGAACACCGGGGAGCTGTTTTTT. Amino acid sequence: CASSPQGLANTGELFF.

The chain recombines TRBV11-3 with TRBJ2-1; tentative D call: TRBD2 (6 bases). This CDR3 has 14 amino acids. Trimming removed 3 bases from V and 3 bases from J, with 9 bases in between. Looked up from germline, CDR1 is SGHNT and CDR2 is YENEEA. CDR3 region: CASSLAGIYNEQFF. As DNA, the CDR3 is TGTGCCAGCAGCTTGGCGGGGATCTACAATGAGCAGTTCTTC.

V is TRBV6-1 and J is TRBJ2-7; D is possibly TRBD2 (5 bases). The CDR3 spans 15 residues. V was cut by 1 base and J by 2 bases, with 12 bases left in between. Germline values: CDR1 MNHNS, CDR2 SASEGT. The CDR3 protein is CASSEVHVGAYEQYV. The CDR3 nucleotides read TGTGCCAGCAGTGAAGTCCACGTCGGGGCCTACGAGCAGTACGTC.